Below are 24 T cell receptor beta chains sequenced from a single sample in a study of T cells after yellow fever vaccination. TCRdb analysed the 5' RACE reads with MiXCR anew, one entry per CDR3 protein. The sample has nearly 550,000 distinct CDR3 sequences, over 15% seen once. This material consisted of PBMCs, taken 15 days after the yellow fever booster vaccination. These receptors were taken from a man aged 25 to 40 who received the YFV17D yellow fever vaccine.

This clonotype was detected a few times. The chain carries TRBV5-1 and TRBJ2-1; D is perhaps TRBD1 or TRBD2 (5 bases each). The germline V and J ends were trimmed by 5 bases and 2 bases, with 11 bases remaining between them. The CDR3 is made up of 14 amino acids. The germline V gene has CDR1 SGHRS and CDR2 YFSETQ. The CDR3 protein is CASRVTGPYNEQFF. The CDR3 DNA is TGCGCCAGCAGGGTAACGGGACCCTACAATGAGCAGTTCTTC.

The V gene is TRBV12-3 or TRBV12-4, the J gene TRBJ2-4; unclear D gene. The CDR3 contains 17 residues. V was trimmed by 3 bases and J by 0 bases, leaving 15 bases between them. The CDR3 DNA reads as TGTGCCAGCAGTTTTATTGCGGAGAGGTTAGCCAAAAACATTCAGTACTTC. Translated: CASSFIAERLAKNIQYF.

This clonotype was seen only a few times. CDR3 DNA sequence: TGTGCCAGCAGCTTCCAGGGGGTATTTATCCCCTACGAGCAGTACTTC. Protein product: CASSFQGVFIPYEQYF. This chain uses TRBV7-2 with TRBJ2-7, with TRBD1 matching over 7 bases. The CDR3 extends over 16 amino acids. Germline V gene lookup returns CDR1 SGHTA and CDR2 FQGNSA. V shed 3 bases, J shed 2 bases, and the junction held 10 bases outside the gene matches.

This clonotype was observed at least ten times. The J gene is TRBJ2-7, the V gene TRBV29-1; D may be TRBD2 (5 bases). Germline V lookup: CDR1 SQVTM, CDR2 ANQGSEA. CDR3 length: 13 residues. The V gene lost 7 bases and the J gene lost 3 bases, with 16 bases spanning the gap. The CDR3 spells CSGYSLGSYEQYF. The CDR3, as DNA: TGCAGCGGGTATAGCCTGGGGAGCTACGAGCAGTACTTC.

In its sample, this clonotype was seen a few times. The V and J genes are TRBV6-2 or TRBV6-3 and TRBJ1-2; D gene uncertain. The CDR3 loop spans 11 amino acids. Germline values: CDR1 MNHEY, CDR2 SVGEGT. V shed 2 bases and J shed 8 bases, with 6 bases lying between them. Here the CDR3 reads CASSYGTGYTF. In nucleotides, the CDR3 is TGTGCCAGCAGTTACGGAACAGGCTACACCTTC.

V is TRBV15 and J is TRBJ2-7, with 9 bases that match TRBD1. Germline lookup yields CDR1 LNHNV and CDR2 YYDKDF (reference sequence). The length of the CDR3 is 14 residues. V lost 7 bases, J lost 2 bases, and 6 bases stayed unmatched. CDR3 region: CATKMDRGPYEQYF. CDR3 sequence (DNA): TGTGCCACCAAAATGGACAGGGGACCCTACGAGCAGTACTTC.

The V call is TRBV15, the J call TRBJ2-7, with 7 bases matching TRBD2. Germline CDR1 and CDR2: LNHNV and YYDKDF (reference sequence). Trimming removed 1 base from V and 5 bases from J; junction bases left unmatched: 5. The CDR3 is made up of 14 amino acids. For the CDR3, the DNA is TGTGCCACCAGCAGAGTCCGGACTAGGCACGAGCAGTACTTC. Translating it yields CATSRVRTRHEQYF.

This clonotype appeared a few times. CDR3 sequence (DNA): TGTGCCAGCAGTTCCACCACCGGAACCAAGGAGTTTTTT. It translates to CASSSTTGTKEFF. This chain connects TRBV12-3 or TRBV12-4 to TRBJ2-2; D is uncertain. Trimming took off 4 bases at V and 16 bases at J, with 19 bases between the two ends. There are 13 residues in the CDR3.

This clonotype appeared a few times. The chain is built from TRBV7-2 and TRBJ2-7; D is unclear. The V and J ends lost 4 bases and 4 bases respectively, with 11 bases between them. The V gene's germline CDR1 is SGHTA and CDR2 FQGNSA. The CDR3 loop spans 13 amino acids. The CDR3 loop is CASSSRVRYEQYF. The DNA of the CDR3 is TGTGCCAGCAGCTCCCGGGTTCGGTACGAGCAGTACTTC.

The V and J genes are TRBV25-1 and TRBJ2-1, with D unresolved. Germline loops: CDR1 MGHDK, CDR2 SYGVNS. The CDR3 runs 16 residues. V was clipped by 6 bases and J by 0 bases, with 15 bases between them. The CDR3 nucleotides read TGTGCCAGCAGACCAGTGGAAGCGTTCTCCTACAATGAGCAGTTCTTC. Protein product: CASRPVEAFSYNEQFF. The full variable domain, rest sourced from reference TRBV25-1 and TRBJ2-1, is EADIYQTPRYLVIGTGKKITLECSQTMGHDKMYWYQQDPGMELHLIHYSYGVNSTEKGDLSSESTVSRIRTEHFPLTLESARPSHTSQYLCASRPVEAFSYNEQFFGPGTRLTVL.

The J gene is TRBJ2-1, the V gene TRBV6-5, with a weak D call TRBD2 (6 bases). The CDR3 runs to 17 residues. V dropped 0 bases and J dropped 0 bases, with 12 bases sitting between them. The V gene's germline CDR1 is MNHEY and CDR2 SVGAGI. CDR3 residues: CASSYSPLAHSYNEQFF. DNA of the CDR3: TGTGCCAGCAGTTACTCGCCCCTAGCGCACTCCTACAATGAGCAGTTCTTC.

The chain couples TRBV6-5 to TRBJ2-5; 7 positions match TRBD1. CDR3 length: 15 residues. CDR1 and CDR2 from the germline V gene are MNHEY and SVGAGI. The trim removed 4 bases at V and 0 bases at J, leaving 5 bases unmatched. The CDR3 protein is CASSSRDSNQETQYF. DNA of the CDR3: TGTGCCAGCAGTTCCAGGGACAGTAACCAAGAGACCCAGTACTTC.

The V call is TRBV29-1, the J call TRBJ1-2, with unresolved D. This CDR3 contains 12 residues. Germline V gives CDR1 SQVTM, CDR2 ANQGSEA. V was clipped by 1 base and J by 4 bases, with 7 bases between them. The CDR3 bases are TGCAGCGTTGAAGTCGAAGTCTATGGCTACACCTTC. As protein: CSVEVEVYGYTF. Using reference TRBV29-1 and TRBJ1-2 for the parts outside the CDR3, the full variable domain is SAVISQKPSRDICQRGTSLTIQCQVDSQVTMMFWYRQQPGQSLTLIATANQGSEATYESGFVIDKFPISRPNLTFSTLTVSNMSPEDSSIYLCSVEVEVYGYTFGSGTRLTVV.

This clonotype was picked up many times. This chain uses TRBV28 with TRBJ2-4; 10 nucleotides agree with TRBD1. V shed 7 bases, J shed 7 bases, and the junction held 10 bases outside the gene matches. CDR3 length equals 15 residues. Germline V lookup: CDR1 MDHEN, CDR2 SYDVKM. In DNA, the CDR3 is TGTGCCAGCACCTCTCTCGGGACAGGGGTGAACATTCAGTACTTC. This codes for CASTSLGTGVNIQYF.

This chain connects TRBV3-1 to TRBJ2-1; D perhaps matches TRBD2 (6 bases). The V gene's germline CDR1 is LGHDT and CDR2 YNNKEL (reference sequence). Trimming removed 0 bases from V and 13 bases from J, with 10 bases in between. The CDR3 is 12 residues long. CDR3 protein: CASSQDVGGQFF. CDR3 DNA sequence: TGTGCCAGCAGCCAAGATGTGGGGGGACAGTTCTTC.

This clonotype was seen a few times. J is TRBJ1-1 and V is TRBV29-1, with 9 bases aligning to TRBD1. This CDR3 is built from 13 residues. The V and J ends lost 5 bases and 1 base, in that order; junction bases with no gene match: 2. The germline V gene has CDR1 SQVTM and CDR2 ANQGSEA. The CDR3 region is CSVQTGGNTEAFF. For the CDR3, the DNA is TGCAGCGTTCAGACAGGGGGGAACACTGAAGCTTTCTTT. Based on the CDR3 plus reference TRBV29-1 and TRBJ1-1, the full variable domain is SAVISQKPSRDICQRGTSLTIQCQVDSQVTMMFWYRQQPGQSLTLIATANQGSEATYESGFVIDKFPISRPNLTFSTLTVSNMSPEDSSIYLCSVQTGGNTEAFFGQGTRLTVV.

V gene TRBV6-2 or TRBV6-3 combines with J gene TRBJ1-1; no definite D call. The CDR3 totals 12 residues. V lost 2 bases to trimming and J lost 6 bases, with 7 bases between them. Germline V gene data show CDR1 as MNHEY and CDR2 as SVGEGT. The CDR3 coding sequence is TGTGCCAGCAGTTACGAGGTCGCTGAAGCTTTCTTT. Encoded protein: CASSYEVAEAFF.

The chain carries TRBV20-1 and TRBJ2-7, with TRBD2 matching 7 bases. Trimming at V came to 3 bases and at J to 2 bases, leaving 7 bases not matched to a gene. Germline V gene sequence: CDR1 DFQATT, CDR2 SNEGSKA (reference sequence). The CDR3 contains 14 residues. CDR3 region: CSARLAGAAYEQYF. Here the CDR3 DNA reads TGCAGTGCTAGGCTGGCGGGAGCGGCCTACGAGCAGTACTTC.

This clonotype was seen ten or more times. The chain joins TRBV20-1 to TRBJ2-1; TRBD2 matches 12 bases. The CDR3 has 17 residues. Germline V lookup: CDR1 DFQATT, CDR2 SNEGSKA (reference sequence). J was trimmed by 3 bases and V by 1 base; bases with no gene match: 7. CDR3 sequence (DNA): TGCAGTGCTAGAGGACTAGCGGGAGAGACTGGCTACAATGAGCAGTTCTTC. Translation gives CSARGLAGETGYNEQFF.

V is TRBV20-1 and J is TRBJ2-5; no firm D call. Per germline, CDR1 DFQATT and CDR2 SNEGSKA (reference sequence). Between the trimmed V and J ends, which lost 0 bases and 0 bases, there was a span of 8 bases. There are 14 residues in the CDR3. CDR3 sequence: CSARDILYQETQYF. CDR3 in DNA: TGCAGTGCTAGAGATATTTTGTACCAAGAGACCCAGTACTTC.

The V call is TRBV29-1, the J call TRBJ2-1, with 10 positions matching TRBD2. Germline CDR1 reads SQVTM; CDR2 reads ANQGSEA. V gave up 6 bases and J gave up 0 bases; unmatched junction bases: 2. The CDR3 runs to 14 residues. The CDR3 DNA reads as TGCAGCGTCCCTAGCGGGAGCTCCTACAATGAGCAGTTCTTC. Residues: CSVPSGSSYNEQFF.

This clonotype was seen more than once but under ten times. The V call is TRBV7-9, the J call TRBJ2-5; D is undetermined. The germline V and J ends were trimmed by 5 bases and 1 base, with 11 bases remaining between them. CDR1 and CDR2 from the germline V gene are SEHNR and FQNEAQ (reference sequence). This CDR3 is 14 amino acids long. CDR3 loop: CASSATHPQETQYF. DNA of the CDR3: TGTGCCAGCAGCGCAACTCACCCCCAAGAGACCCAGTACTTC.

The sample holds a few counts of this clonotype. The chain recombines TRBV5-1 with TRBJ2-7, with TRBD1 as a possible D gene (5 bases). Germline values: CDR1 SGHRS, CDR2 YFSETQ. The CDR3 contains 13 residues. Trimming took 3 bases from V and 3 from J, leaving 10 bases between them. In nucleotides, the CDR3 is TGCGCCAGCAGCTACTACAGGAACTACGAGCAGTACTTC. It is translated as CASSYYRNYEQYF.

The chain joins TRBV10-3 to TRBJ2-3; the D call may be TRBD1 or TRBD2 (5 bases each). V was pared by 6 bases and J by 0 bases, with 13 bases between. The CDR3 has 15 residues. Germline V gene data show CDR1 as ENHRY and CDR2 as SYGVKD. The CDR3 region is CAIRTGTQSTDTQYF. The CDR3 nucleotides read TGTGCCATCAGAACCGGGACGCAGAGCACAGATACGCAGTATTTT.